This entry concerns a single T cell receptor beta chain. Sequenced by immunoSEQ multiplex PCR; TCRdb stores in-frame clones only, minus some. The repertoire holds 80,000 or so clones, with approximately 89% as singletons. These data are taken from a study of OX40 agonist ivuxolimab in advanced cancers. Study-wide background: People in dose escalation had one of these cancers: hepatocellular carcinoma, melanoma, renal cell or head and neck cancer. A mean age of around 60 years, range about 20 to 79, was recorded, and approximately 85% were male. Prior therapy, whether anti-PD-1, anti-PD-L1 or anti-CTLA-4, was allowed, and under 50% had some.

This CDR3 region has 16 residues. Germline lookup yields CDR1 SGHRS and CDR2 YFSETQ. With 1 base removed from V and 2 bases from J, the gap between germline ends came to 15 bases. The chain employs TRBV5-1 and TRBJ1-1; D is possibly TRBD1 (6 bases). The origin of this receptor is an adult with an advanced solid tumor such as melanoma, head and neck, liver or kidney cancer. Sequenced material: CD4+ or CD8+ T cells sorted from blood, taken in a trial of the OX40 agonist ivuxolimab. CDR3 residues: CASSLFGGGLNTEAFF. In nucleotides, the CDR3 is TGCGCCAGCAGCTTGTTTGGCGGGGGGCTAAACACTGAAGCTTTCTTT.